This TCR beta chain derives from a study of cytomegalovirus exposure and HLA in healthy donors. With respect to this clone: What it binds is not known.

The PCR was carried out with 60 Vbeta primers and 13 Jbeta primers. Here immunoSEQ multiplex PCR was the method, and the copy in TCRdb shows in-frame clones only, minus some. Here the sample spans fewer than 150,000 clones, approximately 61% being singletons. Study observations and caveats: Cytomegalovirus-associated TCR beta chains were listed, numbering some 150.

The CDR3 is made up of 13 amino acids. Germline-derived CDR1 and CDR2 are PRHDT and FYEKMQ (reference sequence). The V and J ends lost 4 bases and 9 bases, in that order; junction bases with no gene match: 6. Sequenced input: PBMCs. This TCR came from a human donor in good health. V and J are TRBV13 and TRBJ2-1, with 7 bases that match TRBD2. The CDR3 sequence: CASSWGREGEQFF. For the CDR3, the DNA is TGTGCCAGCAGCTGGGGGAGGGAGGGTGAGCAGTTCTTC.